The present TCR beta chain was sequenced within a study of shared clonotypes between healthy human individuals. The overall study: CD4 naive and memory got three plates each, CD8 naive two, CD8 memory one. Findings and caveats of the study: Clonotypes which were not shared had lower generation probabilities than clonotypes that all four donors shared.

This clone occurred once. The target antigen is unknown. The naive CD8 fraction comprised CD45RO-negative cells positively selected for CCR7 and excluded terminally differentiated effector memory CD45RA+ cells. The study drew all its donors from Caucasian adults living in Nashville, Tennessee. The germline V gene encodes CDR1 MDHEN and CDR2 SYDVKM. The CDR3 extends over 15 amino acids. V gave up 5 bases and J gave up 4 bases; unmatched junction bases: 9. The table came from immunoSEQ multiplex PCR; TCRdb's copy has only in-frame clones and leaves some out. The sample comprises hundreds of thousands of clones, about 95% of which are singletons, and roughly 0.1% rests with the top ten.

This chain joins TRBV28 and TRBJ1-2, with 8 nucleotides matching TRBD1. The sequenced sample consisted of naive CD8+ T cells sorted from blood. This sequence was found in a woman aged 30 to 39 in good health. The CDR3: CASSGGTGGFYGYTF. DNA of the CDR3: TGTGCCAGCAGTGGCGGGACAGGAGGTTTCTATGGCTACACCTTC.